This T cell receptor beta chain originates from a study of OX40 agonist ivuxolimab in advanced cancers. This CDR3 has 14 amino acids. Deletions cut 3 bases from V and 3 bases from J, with 12 bases between. CDR1 and CDR2 (germline): LNHDA, SQIVND (reference sequence). TCRdb's table, derived via immunoSEQ multiplex PCR, lists solely in-frame clones and lacks some. The sample lists tens of thousands of clones; about 88% were seen once. This TCR was sampled from an adult with an advanced solid tumor such as melanoma, head and neck, liver or kidney cancer. The rearrangement uses TRBV19 and TRBJ2-7; D unclear. This specimen consisted of CD4+ or CD8+ T cells sorted from blood, obtained in a trial of the OX40 agonist ivuxolimab. The CDR3, as DNA: TGTGCCAGTAGTATCCAGCACACAGACTACGAGCAGTACTTC. This encodes CASSIQHTDYEQYF.